This note documents a single T cell receptor beta chain sequence. This specimen comes from a study of blood T cell repertoires in COVID-19. Study overall: Whether acute or convalescent, the COVID-19 samples came from the United States, Italy and Spain. In each case, the material was cDNA or gDNA derived from T cells, B-cell-depleted T cells, or PBMCs.

Per the original data handling: Researchers report that nucleated cell counts were estimated from reference gene primer amplification. Profiling relied on immunoSEQ multiplex PCR, and the TCRdb table lists in-frame clones only, not all of them. V, J and clone size reflect that table, while D and trimming were determined from the DNA. The sample includes 120,000 or so clones, roughly 77% of them seen just once. This CDR3 is 14 amino acids long. Germline lookup yields CDR1 LNHDA and CDR2 SQIVND (reference sequence). The V end was cut by 6 bases, the J end by 8 bases, with 18 bases between. Sequencing was done on a sample of peripheral blood. The sequence came from a man aged 55 to 70 with active or convalescent COVID-19. The V gene is TRBV19, the J gene TRBJ2-3; tentatively, D is TRBD2 (5 bases). The CDR3 spells CASSPAPRVGTQYF. For the CDR3, the DNA is TGTGCCAGTAGCCCCGCGCCGAGGGTAGGTACGCAGTATTTT.